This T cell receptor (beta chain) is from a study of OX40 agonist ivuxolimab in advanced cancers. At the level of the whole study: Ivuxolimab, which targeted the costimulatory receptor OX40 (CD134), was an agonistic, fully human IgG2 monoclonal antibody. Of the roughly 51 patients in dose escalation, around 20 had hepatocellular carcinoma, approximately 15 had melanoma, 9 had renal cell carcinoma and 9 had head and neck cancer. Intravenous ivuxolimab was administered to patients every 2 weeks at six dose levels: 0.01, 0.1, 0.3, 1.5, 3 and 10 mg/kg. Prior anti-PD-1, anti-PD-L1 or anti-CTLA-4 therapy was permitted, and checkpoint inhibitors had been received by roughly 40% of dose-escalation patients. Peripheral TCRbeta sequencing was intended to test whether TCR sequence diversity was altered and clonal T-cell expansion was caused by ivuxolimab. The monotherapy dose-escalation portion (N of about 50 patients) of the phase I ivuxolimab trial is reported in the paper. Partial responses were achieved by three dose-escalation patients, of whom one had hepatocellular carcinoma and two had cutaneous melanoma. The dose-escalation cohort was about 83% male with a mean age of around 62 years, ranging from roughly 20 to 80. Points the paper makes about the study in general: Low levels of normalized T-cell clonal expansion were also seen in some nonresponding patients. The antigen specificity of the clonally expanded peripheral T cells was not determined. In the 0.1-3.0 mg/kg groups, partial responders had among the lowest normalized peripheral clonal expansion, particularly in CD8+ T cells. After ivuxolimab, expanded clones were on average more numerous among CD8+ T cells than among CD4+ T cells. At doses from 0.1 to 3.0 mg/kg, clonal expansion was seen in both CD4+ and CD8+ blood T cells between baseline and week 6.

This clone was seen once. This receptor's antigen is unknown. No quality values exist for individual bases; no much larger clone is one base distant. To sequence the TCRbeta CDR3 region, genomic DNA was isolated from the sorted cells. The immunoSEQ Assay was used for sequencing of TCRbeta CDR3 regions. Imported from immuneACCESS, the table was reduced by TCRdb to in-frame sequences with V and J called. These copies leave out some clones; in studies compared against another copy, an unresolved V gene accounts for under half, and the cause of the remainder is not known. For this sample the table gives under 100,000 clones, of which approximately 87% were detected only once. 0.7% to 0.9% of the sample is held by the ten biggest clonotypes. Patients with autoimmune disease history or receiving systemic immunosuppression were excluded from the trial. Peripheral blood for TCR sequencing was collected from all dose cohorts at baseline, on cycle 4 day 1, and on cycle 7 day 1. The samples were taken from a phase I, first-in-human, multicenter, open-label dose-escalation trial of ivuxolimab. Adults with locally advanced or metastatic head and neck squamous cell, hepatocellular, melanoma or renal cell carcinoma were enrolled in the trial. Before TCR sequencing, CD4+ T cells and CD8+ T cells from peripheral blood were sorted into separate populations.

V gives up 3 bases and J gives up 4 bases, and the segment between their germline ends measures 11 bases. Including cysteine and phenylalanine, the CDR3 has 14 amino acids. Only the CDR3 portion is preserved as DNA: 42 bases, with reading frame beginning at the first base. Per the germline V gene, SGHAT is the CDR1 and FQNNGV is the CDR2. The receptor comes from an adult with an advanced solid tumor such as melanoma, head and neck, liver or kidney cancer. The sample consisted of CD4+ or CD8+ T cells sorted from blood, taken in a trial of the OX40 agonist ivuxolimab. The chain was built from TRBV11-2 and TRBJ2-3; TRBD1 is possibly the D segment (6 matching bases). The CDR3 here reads CASSFGQLPDTQYF. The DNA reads TGTGCCAGCAGCTTCGGACAGCTGCCAGATACGCAGTATTTT.